This TCR beta chain was documented in a study of blood T cell repertoires in COVID-19. For the study at large: COVID-19 samples, acute and convalescent, were from the United States, Italy and Spain. T cells, B-cell-depleted T cells, or PBMCs provided the cDNA or gDNA that served as material.

Germline V gene sequence: CDR1 LGHNA, CDR2 YSLEER. The CDR3 runs 18 residues. Trimming removed 0 bases at V and 6 bases at J, with 21 bases between. While infection was still active, Seattle patients were enrolled and then followed longitudinally. In the authors' workflow: Reference gene primer amplification gave estimated nucleated cell counts. The repertoire was sequenced with immunoSEQ multiplex PCR; TCRdb's copy has only in-frame clones and lacks some. For V, J and clone size, that table is used; D and trimming come from the DNA. The sample has about 190,000 clones; roughly 87% are singletons. The chain uses TRBV4-3 and TRBJ2-1, with D possibly being TRBD2 (6 bases). This TCR came from a woman aged 60-75 years with COVID-19, enrolled during active disease. Sample: peripheral blood. CDR3 protein: CASSQDSAAQLGGNEQFF. CDR3 bases: TGCGCCAGCAGCCAAGATAGTGCCGCACAGCTGGGGGGCAATGAGCAGTTCTTC.